The 17 T cell receptor beta chains reported below all come from one sample, sequenced in a study of identical twins. TCRdb fed the 5' RACE reads into MiXCR, producing one record per CDR3 protein. The data contain under 500,000 distinct CDR3 sequences, 14% of them singletons. These data are also associated with another study on yellow fever vaccine responses in identical twins.

Material: CD4+ T cells sorted from blood. The receptors come from a woman between 18 and 29 years old in good health.

The rearrangement joins TRBV20-1 to TRBJ1-2; perhaps TRBD1 as D (5 bases). The CDR3 extends over 12 amino acids. The germline V gene encodes CDR1 DFQATT and CDR2 SNEGSKA (reference sequence). Trimming stripped 3 bases from V and 4 bases from J, with 9 bases between. This chain's CDR3 is CSAREDSYGYTF. Written as DNA, the CDR3 is TGCAGTGCTAGGGAAGACAGCTATGGCTACACCTTC.

This clonotype came up a few times. CDR3 DNA: TGTGCCAGCTCACCGATGGGACAGGGCAACGGGGAGCTGTTTTTT. It yields the protein CASSPMGQGNGELFF. This chain joins TRBV18 and TRBJ2-2; 9 positions match TRBD1. Trimming removed 3 bases from V and 7 bases from J; junction bases left unmatched: 6. This CDR3 has 15 amino acids. Germline V lookup: CDR1 KGHSH, CDR2 LQKENI.

This clonotype turned up a few times. This sequence joins TRBV29-1 and TRBJ1-2; D might be TRBD1 (6 bases). CDR1 and CDR2 (germline): SQVTM, ANQGSEA. There are 12 residues in the CDR3. V lost 7 bases and J lost 5, with 14 bases in between. The DNA for the CDR3 is TGCAGCGCAACTACAGGGAGGTATGGCTACACCTTC. This encodes CSATTGRYGYTF.

This clonotype was recorded at least ten times. The CDR3 loop is CASSYTDFGTDMNTEAFF. CDR3 coding DNA: TGTGCCAGCAGTTACACTGACTTTGGGACAGATATGAACACTGAAGCTTTCTTT. J is TRBJ1-1 and V is TRBV6-5, with 7 bases lining up with TRBD1. This CDR3 spans 18 amino acids. Unmatched junction bases numbered 12, after V lost 2 bases and J lost 0 bases. The germline V gene encodes CDR1 MNHEY and CDR2 SVGAGI.

In its sample, this clonotype was seen a few times. The V and J genes are TRBV7-3 and TRBJ2-1, with D possibly called TRBD1 or TRBD2 (5 bases each). V lost 0 bases, J lost 3 bases, and 12 bases lay in between. The length of the CDR3 is 16 residues. In germline, CDR1 is SGHTA, CDR2 FQGTGA. CDR3 sequence: CASSLTGDRRYNEQFF. CDR3 DNA: TGTGCCAGCAGCTTAACGGGGGACCGTCGCTACAATGAGCAGTTCTTC.

The gene calls are TRBV7-9 and TRBJ2-7; TRBD1 might be the D (5 bases). There are 14 residues in the CDR3. Trimming left V 5 bases short and J 0 bases short, with 11 bases between. CDR1 and CDR2 from the germline V gene are SEHNR and FQNEAQ (reference sequence). The CDR3 loop reads CASSPMDNSYEQYF. The CDR3, as DNA: TGTGCCAGCAGCCCCATGGACAACTCCTACGAGCAGTACTTC.

The V call is TRBV7-9, the J call TRBJ2-1; D call uncertain. The V end was cut by 2 bases, the J end by 3 bases, with 11 bases between. The CDR3 length is 15 residues. Looked up from germline, CDR1 is SEHNR and CDR2 is FQNEAQ (reference sequence). For the CDR3, the DNA is TGTGCCAGCAGCTTACCCTTAACGGGCTACAATGAGCAGTTCTTC. It translates to CASSLPLTGYNEQFF.

This clonotype came up many times. This chain connects TRBV11-2 to TRBJ2-7, with 7 positions matching TRBD1. CDR3 size: 14 residues. The germline CDR1 and CDR2 sequences are SGHAT and FQNNGV. The V gene end was trimmed by 5 bases and the J gene end by 5 bases; junction bases not matched to a gene: 9. CDR3 sequence: CASSRAGTAHEQYF. The CDR3 coding sequence is TGTGCCAGCAGCAGAGCCGGGACAGCGCACGAGCAGTACTTC.

This clonotype occurred many times. The rearrangement uses TRBV20-1 and TRBJ2-2; 7 bases align to TRBD2. Germline V gene lookup returns CDR1 DFQATT and CDR2 SNEGSKA (reference sequence). This CDR3 has 14 amino acids. J lost 4 bases, V lost 4 bases, and 6 bases had no gene match. The CDR3 region has the DNA TGCAGTGCTAACCGGGGCGGGAGCACCGGGGAGCTGTTTTTT. Encoded protein: CSANRGGSTGELFF.

This clonotype showed up just a few times. The V call is TRBV7-9, the J call TRBJ2-7; a weak D match, TRBD2 (5 bases). The CDR3 length is 12 residues. The V gene lost 3 bases and the J gene lost 8 bases, with 11 bases spanning the gap. Germline-derived CDR1 and CDR2 are SEHNR and FQNEAQ (reference sequence). CDR3 in amino acids: CASSLRSGKQYF. The DNA for the CDR3 is TGTGCCAGCAGCTTGCGTTCGGGAAAGCAGTACTTC.

The rearrangement uses TRBV4-2 and TRBJ2-2; 15 bases are shared with TRBD2. Germline V gene sequence: CDR1 LGHNA, CDR2 YNFKEQ. Losses at the gene ends were 0 bases for V and 4 bases for J; bases not matched to a gene: 9. The CDR3 is 20 residues long. For the CDR3, the DNA is TGTGCCAGCAGCCAAGATCTGGGACTAGCGGGAGGAAGGGGCACCGGGGAGCTGTTTTTT. This gives the protein CASSQDLGLAGGRGTGELFF.

The chain uses TRBV11-2 and TRBJ2-3; 8 nucleotides align to TRBD2. In germline, CDR1 is SGHAT, CDR2 FQNNGV. The ends lost 1 base at V and 3 bases at J; junction bases unmatched: 9. The CDR3 runs 17 residues. CDR3 DNA: TGTGCCAGCAGCTTAGTAGGTGGGACTAGGCCGACAGATACGCAGTATTTT. Residues: CASSLVGGTRPTDTQYF.

The sample holds many counts of this clonotype. The genes are TRBV10-3 and TRBJ1-1; D is unclear. Trimming took off 2 bases at V and 11 bases at J, with 15 bases between the two ends. The germline V gene encodes CDR1 ENHRY and CDR2 SYGVKD. The CDR3 contains 13 residues. The DNA for the CDR3 is TGTGCCATCAGTGAGGGGTACGGGCGCTCGGCTTTCTTT. Encoded protein: CAISEGYGRSAFF.

This clonotype was seen ten or more times. This rearrangement joins TRBV4-3 to TRBJ1-4; D is unclear. Trimming left V 0 bases short and J 0 bases short, with 5 bases between. Germline lookup yields CDR1 LGHNA and CDR2 YSLEER. The CDR3 totals 15 residues. This CDR3 is CASSQEGATNEKLFF. The DNA for the CDR3 is TGCGCCAGCAGCCAAGAAGGTGCAACTAATGAAAAACTGTTTTTT.

This clonotype was found a few times. The chain couples TRBV5-5 to TRBJ2-2; 7 bases match TRBD1. With 1 base clipped from V and 6 bases from J, the junction kept 6 bases outside the gene matches. CDR3 length equals 15 residues. The germline CDR1 and CDR2 sequences are SGHKS and YYEKEE (reference sequence). For the CDR3, the DNA is TGTGCCAGCAGCTTGCCGGGACAGATCGCCGGGGAGCTGTTTTTT. Protein sequence: CASSLPGQIAGELFF. Full variable domain (rest looked up from reference TRBV5-5 and TRBJ2-2): DAGVTQSPTHLIKTRGQQVTLRCSPISGHKSVSWYQQVLGQGPQFIFQYYEKEERGRGNFPDRFSARQFPNYSSELNVNALLLGDSALYLCASSLPGQIAGELFFGEGSRLTVL.

This clonotype was counted between two and nine times. This chain links TRBV9 with TRBJ2-2, with 8 positions matching TRBD2. Germline CDR1 reads SGDLS; CDR2 reads YYNGEE. Trimming took 6 bases from V and 0 from J; bases not matched to a gene: 7. This CDR3 region has 16 residues. The CDR3 DNA reads as TGTGCCAGCACCAGGGAGGGACTAGCGAACACCGGGGAGCTGTTTTTT. As protein: CASTREGLANTGELFF.

The chain carries TRBV29-1 and TRBJ1-5; D perhaps matches TRBD1 (5 bases). CDR3 length: 13 amino acids. Germline V lookup: CDR1 SQVTM, CDR2 ANQGSEA. V gave up 0 bases and J gave up 4 bases, with 7 bases separating them. The CDR3 bases are TGCAGCGTTGAAGATGGGGGAAATCAGCCCCAGCATTTT. It translates to CSVEDGGNQPQHF.